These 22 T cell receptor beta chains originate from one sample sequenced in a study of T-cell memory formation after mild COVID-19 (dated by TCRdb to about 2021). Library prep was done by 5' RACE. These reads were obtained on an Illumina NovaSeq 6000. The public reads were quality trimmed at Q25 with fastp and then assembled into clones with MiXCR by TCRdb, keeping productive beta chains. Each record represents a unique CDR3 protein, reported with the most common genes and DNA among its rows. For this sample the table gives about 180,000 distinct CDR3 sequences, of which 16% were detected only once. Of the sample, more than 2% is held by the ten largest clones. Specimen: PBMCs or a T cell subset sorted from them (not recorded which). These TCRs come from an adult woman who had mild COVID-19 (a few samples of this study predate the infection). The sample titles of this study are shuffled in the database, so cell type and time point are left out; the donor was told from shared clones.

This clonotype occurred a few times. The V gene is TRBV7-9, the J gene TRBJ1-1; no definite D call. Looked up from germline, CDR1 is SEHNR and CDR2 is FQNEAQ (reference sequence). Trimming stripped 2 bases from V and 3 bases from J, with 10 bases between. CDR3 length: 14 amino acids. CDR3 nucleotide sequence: TGTGCCAGCAGCTTAAGCGGCAGCTACACTGAAGCTTTCTTT. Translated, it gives CASSLSGSYTEAFF.

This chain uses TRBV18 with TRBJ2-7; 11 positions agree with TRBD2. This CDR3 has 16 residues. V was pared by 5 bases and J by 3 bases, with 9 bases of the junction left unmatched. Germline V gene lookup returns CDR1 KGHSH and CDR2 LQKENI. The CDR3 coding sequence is TGTGCCAGCTCAGATAGGACTAGCGGGCCGCGCTACGAGCAGTACTTC. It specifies CASSDRTSGPRYEQYF.

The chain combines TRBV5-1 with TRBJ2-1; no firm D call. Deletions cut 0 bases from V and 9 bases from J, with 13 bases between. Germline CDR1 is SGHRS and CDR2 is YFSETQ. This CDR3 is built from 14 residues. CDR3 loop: CASSLDMPVPEQFF. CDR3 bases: TGCGCCAGCAGCTTGGATATGCCTGTCCCTGAGCAGTTCTTC.

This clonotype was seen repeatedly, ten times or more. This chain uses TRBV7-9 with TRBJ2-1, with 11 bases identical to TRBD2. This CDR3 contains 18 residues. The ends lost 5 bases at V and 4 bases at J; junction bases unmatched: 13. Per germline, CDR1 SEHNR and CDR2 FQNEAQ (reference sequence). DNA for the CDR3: TGTGCCAGCAGCACACCGCCCGGGACTAGCGGACGATACAATGAGCAGTTCTTC. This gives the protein CASSTPPGTSGRYNEQFF.

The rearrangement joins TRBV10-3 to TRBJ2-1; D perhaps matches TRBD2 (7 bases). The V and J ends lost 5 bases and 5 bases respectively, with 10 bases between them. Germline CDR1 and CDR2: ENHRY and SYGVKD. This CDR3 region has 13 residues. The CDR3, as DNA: TGTGCCATCAGTACAGGGAGGGACAATGAGCAGTTCTTC. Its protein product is CAISTGRDNEQFF.

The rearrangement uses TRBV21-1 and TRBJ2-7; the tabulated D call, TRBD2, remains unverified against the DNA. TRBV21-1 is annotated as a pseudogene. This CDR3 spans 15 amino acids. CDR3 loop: CASSKEGGGLGEQYF. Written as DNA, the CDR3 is TGTGCCAGCAGCAAAGAGGGAGGGGGACTCGGCGAGCAGTACTTC.

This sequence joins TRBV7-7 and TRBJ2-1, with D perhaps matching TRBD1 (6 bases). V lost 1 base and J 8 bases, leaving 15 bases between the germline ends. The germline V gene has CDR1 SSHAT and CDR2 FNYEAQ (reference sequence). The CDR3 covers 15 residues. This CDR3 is CASSLGRGLVDEQFF. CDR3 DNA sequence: TGTGCCAGCAGCTTAGGCAGGGGTTTGGTCGATGAGCAGTTCTTC.

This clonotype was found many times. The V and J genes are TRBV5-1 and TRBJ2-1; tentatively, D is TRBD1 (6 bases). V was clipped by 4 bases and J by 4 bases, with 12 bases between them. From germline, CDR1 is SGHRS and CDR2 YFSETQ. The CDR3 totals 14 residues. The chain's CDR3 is CASSNPRGYNEQFF. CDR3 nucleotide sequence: TGCGCCAGCAGCAACCCTAGGGGGTACAATGAGCAGTTCTTC. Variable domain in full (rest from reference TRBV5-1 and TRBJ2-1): KAGVTQTPRYLIKTRGQQVTLSCSPISGHRSVSWYQQTPGQGLQFLFEYFSETQRNKGNFPGRFSGRQFSNSRSEMNVSTLELGDSALYLCASSNPRGYNEQFFGPGTRLTVL.

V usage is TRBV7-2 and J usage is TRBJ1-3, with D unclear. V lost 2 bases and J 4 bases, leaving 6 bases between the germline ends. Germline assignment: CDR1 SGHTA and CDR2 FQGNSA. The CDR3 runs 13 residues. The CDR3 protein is CASSLRQGNTIYF. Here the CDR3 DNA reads TGTGCCAGCAGCTTAAGGCAGGGAAACACCATATATTTT.

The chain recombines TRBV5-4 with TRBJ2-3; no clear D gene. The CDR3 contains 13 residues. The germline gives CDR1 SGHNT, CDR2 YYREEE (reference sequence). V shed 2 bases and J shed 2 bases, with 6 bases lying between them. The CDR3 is CASSFKATDTQYF. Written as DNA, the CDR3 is TGTGCCAGCAGCTTCAAGGCCACAGATACGCAGTATTTT.

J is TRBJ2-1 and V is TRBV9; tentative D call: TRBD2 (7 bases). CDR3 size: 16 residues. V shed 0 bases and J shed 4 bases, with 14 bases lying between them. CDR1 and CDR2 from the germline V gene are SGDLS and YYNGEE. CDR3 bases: TGTGCCAGCAGCGTAGTGGGGGGGGCCCGTTACAATGAGCAGTTCTTC. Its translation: CASSVVGGARYNEQFF.

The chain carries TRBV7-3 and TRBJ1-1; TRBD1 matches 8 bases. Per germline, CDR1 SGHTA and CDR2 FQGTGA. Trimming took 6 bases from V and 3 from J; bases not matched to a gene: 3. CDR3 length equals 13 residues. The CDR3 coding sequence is TGTGCCAGCAGGGACAGGGAGGACACTGAAGCTTTCTTT. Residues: CASRDREDTEAFF.

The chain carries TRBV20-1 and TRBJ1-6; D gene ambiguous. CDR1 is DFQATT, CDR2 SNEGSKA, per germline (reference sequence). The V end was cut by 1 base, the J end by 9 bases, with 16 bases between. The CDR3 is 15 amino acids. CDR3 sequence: CSARVEATMGSPLHF. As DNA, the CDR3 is TGCAGTGCTAGAGTGGAAGCCACGATGGGTTCACCCCTCCACTTT.

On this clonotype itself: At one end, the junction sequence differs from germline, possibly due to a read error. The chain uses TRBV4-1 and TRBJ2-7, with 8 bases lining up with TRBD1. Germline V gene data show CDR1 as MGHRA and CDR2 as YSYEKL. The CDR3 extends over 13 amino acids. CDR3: CASSDLDRANLNF. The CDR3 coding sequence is TGCGCCAGCAGCGACCTGGACAGGGCGAATTTAAACTTC.

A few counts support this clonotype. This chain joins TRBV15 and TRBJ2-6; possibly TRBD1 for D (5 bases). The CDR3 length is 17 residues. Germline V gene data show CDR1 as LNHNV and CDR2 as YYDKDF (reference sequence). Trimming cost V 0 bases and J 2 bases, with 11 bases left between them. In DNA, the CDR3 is TGTGCCACCAGCAGAGATCTGGCCAGGGCTGGGGCCAACGTCCTGACTTTC. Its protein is CATSRDLARAGANVLTF.

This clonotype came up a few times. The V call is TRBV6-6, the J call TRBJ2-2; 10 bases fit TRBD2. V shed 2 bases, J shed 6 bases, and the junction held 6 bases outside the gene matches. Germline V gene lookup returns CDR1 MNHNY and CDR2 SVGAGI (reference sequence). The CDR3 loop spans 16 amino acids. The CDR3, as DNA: TGTGCCAGCAGTTACAGAGCGGGGGGGCGAGCCGGGGAGCTGTTTTTT. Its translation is CASSYRAGGRAGELFF.

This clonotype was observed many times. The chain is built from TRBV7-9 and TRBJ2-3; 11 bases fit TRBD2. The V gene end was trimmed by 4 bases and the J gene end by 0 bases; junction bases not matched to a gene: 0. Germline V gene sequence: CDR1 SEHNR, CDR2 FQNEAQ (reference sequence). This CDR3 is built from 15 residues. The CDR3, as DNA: TGTGCCAGCAGCTGGACTAGCGGGAGCACAGATACGCAGTATTTT. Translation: CASSWTSGSTDTQYF.

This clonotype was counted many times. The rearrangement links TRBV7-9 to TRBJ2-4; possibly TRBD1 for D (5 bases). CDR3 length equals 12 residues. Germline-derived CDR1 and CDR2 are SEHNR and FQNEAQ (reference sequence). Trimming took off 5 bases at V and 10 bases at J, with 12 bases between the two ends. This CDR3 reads CASSTGPSIQYF. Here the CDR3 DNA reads TGTGCCAGCAGCACAGGACCATCAATTCAGTACTTC.

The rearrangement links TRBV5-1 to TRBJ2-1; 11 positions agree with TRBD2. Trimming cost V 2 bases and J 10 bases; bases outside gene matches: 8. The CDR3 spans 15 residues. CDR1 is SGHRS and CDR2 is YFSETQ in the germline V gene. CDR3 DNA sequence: TGCGCCAGCAGCTTTCTAGCGGGGGGACTCTTGGAGCAGTTCTTC. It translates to CASSFLAGGLLEQFF.

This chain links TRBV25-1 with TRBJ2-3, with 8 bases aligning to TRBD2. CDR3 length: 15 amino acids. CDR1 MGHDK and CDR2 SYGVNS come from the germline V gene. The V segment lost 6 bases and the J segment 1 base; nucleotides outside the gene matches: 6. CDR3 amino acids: CASSPRGGRTDTQYF. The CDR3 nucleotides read TGTGCCAGCAGCCCCCGGGGGGGTCGCACAGATACGCAGTATTTT.

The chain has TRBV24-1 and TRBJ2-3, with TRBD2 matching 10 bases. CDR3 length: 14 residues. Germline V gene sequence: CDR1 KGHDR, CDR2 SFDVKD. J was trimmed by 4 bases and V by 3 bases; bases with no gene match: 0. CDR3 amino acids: CATSDSGRADTQYF. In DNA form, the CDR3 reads TGTGCCACCAGTGATAGCGGGAGGGCAGATACGCAGTATTTT.

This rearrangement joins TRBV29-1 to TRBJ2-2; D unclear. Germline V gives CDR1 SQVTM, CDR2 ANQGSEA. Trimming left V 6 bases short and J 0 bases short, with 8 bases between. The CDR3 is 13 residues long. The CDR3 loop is CSVWTPNTGELFF. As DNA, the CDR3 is TGCAGCGTCTGGACCCCGAACACCGGGGAGCTGTTTTTT.